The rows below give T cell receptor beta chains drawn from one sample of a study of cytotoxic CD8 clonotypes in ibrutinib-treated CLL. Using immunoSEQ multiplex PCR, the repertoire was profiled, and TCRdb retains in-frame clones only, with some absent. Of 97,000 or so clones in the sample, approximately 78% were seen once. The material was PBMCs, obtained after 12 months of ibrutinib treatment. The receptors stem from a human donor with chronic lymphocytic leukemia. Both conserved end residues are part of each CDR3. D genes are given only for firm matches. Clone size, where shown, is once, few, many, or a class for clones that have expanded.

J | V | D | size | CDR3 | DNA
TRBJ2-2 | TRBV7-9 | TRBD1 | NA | CASSGQGAVAGELFF | TGTGCCAGCAGCGGACAGGGGGCGGTCGCCGGGGAGCTGTTTTTT
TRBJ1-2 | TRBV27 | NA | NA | CASSLSAGAGYTF | TGTGCCAGCAGTTTATCGGCAGGGGCCGGCTACACCTTC
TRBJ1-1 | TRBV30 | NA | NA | CAWRDQGTNTEAFF | TGTGCCTGGCGAGACCAGGGGACGAACACTGAAGCTTTCTTT
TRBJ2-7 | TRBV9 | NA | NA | CASSVASDRTYEQYF | TGTGCCAGCAGCGTAGCCAGCGACAGAACCTACGAGCAGTACTTC
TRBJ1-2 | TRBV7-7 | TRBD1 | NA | CASSRPGQVYGYTF | TGTGCCAGCAGCCGGCCGGGACAGGTGTATGGCTACACCTTC
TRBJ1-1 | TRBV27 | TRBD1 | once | CASSPRTGGRSTEAFF | TGTGCCAGCAGCCCTCGGACAGGGGGAAGGAGCACTGAAGCTTTCTTT
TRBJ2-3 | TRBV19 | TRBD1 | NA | CASSITGVKGTDTQYF | TGTGCCAGTAGTATAACAGGGGTGAAAGGGACAGATACGCAGTATTTT
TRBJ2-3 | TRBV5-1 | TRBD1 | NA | CASSAQGAVSTDTQYF | TGCGCCAGCAGCGCCCAGGGGGCGGTAAGCACAGATACGCAGTATTTT
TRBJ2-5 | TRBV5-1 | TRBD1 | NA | CASSLAPGTGTQETQYF | TGCGCCAGCAGCCTCGCCCCCGGGACAGGGACCCAAGAGACCCAGTACTTC
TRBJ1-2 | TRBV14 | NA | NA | CASSQDSRVGYTF | TGTGCCAGCAGCCAAGATTCGCGGGTTGGCTACACCTTC
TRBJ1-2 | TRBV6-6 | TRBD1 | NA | CASIPGQGLGGYTF | TGTGCCAGCATCCCGGGACAGGGCCTCGGGGGCTACACCTTC
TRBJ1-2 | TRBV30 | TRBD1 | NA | CAWGQGPYGYTF | TGTGCCTGGGGACAGGGGCCCTATGGCTACACCTTC
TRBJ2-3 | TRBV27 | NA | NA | CASSTLTDTQYF | TGTGCCAGCAGTACTCTCACAGATACGCAGTATTTT
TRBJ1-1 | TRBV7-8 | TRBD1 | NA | CASSPRSRTGNTEAFF | TGTGCCAGCAGCCCACGGAGCCGGACAGGGAACACTGAAGCTTTCTTT
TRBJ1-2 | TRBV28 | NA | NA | CASREDSGGYTF | TGTGCCAGCAGGGAGGACAGCGGAGGCTACACCTTC
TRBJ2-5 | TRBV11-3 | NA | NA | CASSLWVGETQYF | TGTGCCAGCAGCTTATGGGTCGGGGAGACCCAGTACTTC
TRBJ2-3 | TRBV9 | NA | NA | CASSVVLGSGTQYF | TGTGCCAGCAGCGTAGTATTAGGGAGCGGTACGCAGTATTTT
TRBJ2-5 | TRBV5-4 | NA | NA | CASSQDQETQYF | TGTGCCAGCAGCCAGGATCAAGAGACCCAGTACTTC
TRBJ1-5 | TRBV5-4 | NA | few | CASSKDGGNQPQHF | TGTGCCAGCAGTAAAGACGGAGGCAATCAGCCCCAGCATTTT
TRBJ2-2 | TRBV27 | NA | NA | CASSLLVDNPQWQGLTGELFF | TGTGCCAGCAGTTTACTGGTTGATAACCCCCAATGGCAGGGGCTCACCGGGGAGCTGTTTTTT
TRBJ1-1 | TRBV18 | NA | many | CASSPSDGTEAFF | TGTGCCAGCTCACCGTCGGATGGCACTGAAGCTTTCTTT
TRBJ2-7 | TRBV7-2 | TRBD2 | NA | CASSKTYGGASGAYEQYF | TGTGCCAGCAGCAAAACCTACGGGGGGGCTAGCGGGGCGTACGAGCAGTACTTC
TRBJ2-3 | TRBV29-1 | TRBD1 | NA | CSVVGTGSTDTQYF | TGCAGCGTTGTGGGGACAGGTAGCACAGATACGCAGTATTTT
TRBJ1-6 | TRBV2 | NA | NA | CASSEAGWDSPLHF | TGTGCCAGCAGTGAGGCAGGGTGGGATTCACCCCTCCACTTT
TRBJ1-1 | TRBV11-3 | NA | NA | CASSFGPGQNTEAFF | TGTGCCAGCAGCTTTGGCCCCGGACAGAACACTGAAGCTTTCTTT
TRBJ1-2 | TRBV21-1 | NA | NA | CASSSTTGTYGYTF | TGTGCCAGCAGCAGTACAACAGGGACCTATGGCTACACCTTC
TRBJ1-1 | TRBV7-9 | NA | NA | CASSLQNTEAFF | TGTGCCAGCAGCTTACAGAACACTGAAGCTTTCTTT
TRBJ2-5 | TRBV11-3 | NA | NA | CASSNPKPGTQETQYF | TGTGCCAGCAGCAACCCAAAACCAGGGACCCAAGAGACCCAGTACTTC
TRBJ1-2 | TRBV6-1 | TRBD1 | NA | CASSESWTGQYGYTF | TGTGCCAGCAGTGAATCCTGGACAGGGCAATATGGCTACACCTTC
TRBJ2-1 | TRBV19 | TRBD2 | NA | CASSTRTSSDRNEQFF | TGTGCCAGTAGTACCAGGACTAGCAGTGATCGCAATGAGCAGTTCTTC
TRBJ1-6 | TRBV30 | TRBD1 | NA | CAWCGTGGSPLHF | TGTGCCTGGTGCGGGACAGGGGGGTCACCCCTCCACTTT
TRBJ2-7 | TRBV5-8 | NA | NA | CASSLTSYEQYF | TGTGCCAGCAGCTTAACTTCCTACGAGCAGTACTTC
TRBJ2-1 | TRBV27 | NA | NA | CASTKGRGGTYNEQFF | TGTGCCAGCACGAAAGGGCGCGGTGGTACCTACAATGAGCAGTTCTTC
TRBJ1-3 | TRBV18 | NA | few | CASSQALEQGVIVSGNTIYF | TGTGCCAGCTCGCAAGCGTTGGAACAGGGTGTCATCGTCTCTGGAAACACCATATATTTT
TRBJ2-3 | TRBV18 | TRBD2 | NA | CASSPSLAGLTDTQYF | TGTGCCAGCTCACCTTCTCTAGCGGGGCTCACAGATACGCAGTATTTT
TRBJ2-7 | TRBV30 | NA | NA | CAWNHGGPEQYF | TGTGCCTGGAACCATGGGGGCCCCGAGCAGTACTTC
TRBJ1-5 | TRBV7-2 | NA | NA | CASSLKGGGQPQHF | TGTGCCAGCAGCTTAAAGGGGGGGGGTCAGCCCCAGCATTTT
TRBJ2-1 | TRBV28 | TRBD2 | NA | CASSLSVGLAGAEQFF | TGTGCCAGCAGTTTATCGGTGGGCCTAGCGGGGGCTGAGCAGTTCTTC
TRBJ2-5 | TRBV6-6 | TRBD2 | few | CASSKNSGGGETQYF | TGTGCCAGCTCAAAAAATAGCGGGGGCGGGGAGACCCAGTACTTC
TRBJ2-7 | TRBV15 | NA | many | CATSKGGSSYEQYF | TGTGCCACCAGCAAGGGGGGAAGCTCCTACGAGCAGTACTTC
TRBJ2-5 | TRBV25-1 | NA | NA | CASSEDVGQRETQYF | TGTGCCAGCAGTGAAGATGTTGGGCAACGAGAGACCCAGTACTTC
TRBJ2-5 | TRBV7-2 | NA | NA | CASSLENQETQYF | TGTGCCAGCAGCTTAGAGAACCAAGAGACCCAGTACTTC
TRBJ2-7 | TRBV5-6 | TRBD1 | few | CASRFRQGYSGEQYF | TGTGCCAGCAGATTCAGACAGGGGTATTCCGGGGAGCAGTACTTC
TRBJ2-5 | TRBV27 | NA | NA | CASSLSAETPGFTRRQETQYF | TGTGCCAGCAGTTTATCGGCCGAGACCCCCGGGTTCACACGCCGTCAAGAGACCCAGTACTTC
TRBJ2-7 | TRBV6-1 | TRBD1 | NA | CASSGNRGYEQYF | TGTGCCAGCAGTGGGAACAGGGGCTACGAGCAGTACTTC
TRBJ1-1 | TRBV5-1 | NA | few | CASSLTQGSTEAFF | TGCGCCAGCAGCTTAACTCAGGGGAGCACTGAAGCTTTCTTT
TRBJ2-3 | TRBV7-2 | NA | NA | CASSLDADTQYF | TGTGCCAGCAGCTTAGATGCAGATACGCAGTATTTT
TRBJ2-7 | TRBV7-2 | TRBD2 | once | CASSLAFSGAYEQYF | TGTGCCAGCAGCTTAGCGTTTAGCGGGGCCTACGAGCAGTACTTC
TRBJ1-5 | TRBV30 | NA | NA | CAWSVNGKWSQHF | TGTGCCTGGAGTGTAAATGGGAAGTGGTCCCAGCATTTT
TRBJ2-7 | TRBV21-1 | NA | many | CASTNFGEQYF | TGTGCCAGCACCAACTTCGGGGAGCAGTACTTC
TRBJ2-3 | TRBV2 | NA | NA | CATSLARVDTQYF | TGTGCCACCTCCCTAGCCCGGGTAGATACGCAGTATTTT
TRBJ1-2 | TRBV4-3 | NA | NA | CASSQGSDRDYGYTF | TGCGCCAGCAGCCAAGGATCCGATAGGGACTATGGCTACACCTTC
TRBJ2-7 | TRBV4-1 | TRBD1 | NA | CASSQEGDRPEQYF | TGCGCCAGCAGCCAAGAAGGGGACAGGCCCGAGCAGTACTTC
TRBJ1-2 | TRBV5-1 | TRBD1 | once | CASSSSGTGGGSGYTF | TGCGCCAGCAGCTCCTCCGGGACAGGGGGCGGGTCTGGCTACACCTTC
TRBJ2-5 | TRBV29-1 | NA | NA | CSVDLGEETQYF | TGCAGCGTTGACCTCGGGGAAGAGACCCAGTACTTC